A selection of T cell receptor beta chains follows, all from one sample in a study of molecular identifiers for immune sequencing clone quantification. One entry per CDR3 protein results from TCRdb running MiXCR on the PCR reads. This sample carries roughly 50,000 distinct CDR3 sequences, under 30% of them seen once, and the ten largest clones take under 2%. Sequences were obtained from naive CD8+ T cells from blood, with Jurkat cell RNA spiked in. The receptor set was obtained from a human donor in good health. Some libraries in this study had Jurkat cell RNA spiked in. CDR3s include the opening cysteine and the closing phenylalanine or tryptophan. Fields, in order: V gene, J gene, clone size, D gene, CDR3 DNA, CDR3 protein. D genes are given only for firm matches. Size tells how often a clone was seen (once, few, many) or the class of an expanded clone, and some rows leave it out.

>TRBV7-6|TRBJ1-5|many|.
TGTGCCAGCAGCCCAGGGGCCAGATCTTTATCGAATCAGCCCCAGCATTTT
CASSPGARSLSNQPQHF
>TRBV11-3|TRBJ2-3|few|.
TGTGCCAGCAGCCCCGGGGTTTCTTCCACAGATACGCAGTATTTT
CASSPGVSSTDTQYF
>TRBV5-6|TRBJ2-7|many|.
TGTGCCAGCAGCGGAGATCCCGGGACACTGCCCTACGAGCAGTACTTC
CASSGDPGTLPYEQYF
>TRBV28|TRBJ2-3|few|TRBD2
TGTGCCAGCAGTTTAGAAGGGCTAGCGGGAACGGTTTTAGATACGCAGTATTTT
CASSLEGLAGTVLDTQYF
>TRBV5-4|TRBJ1-3|many|.
TGTGCCAGCAGCTTGGCCGGAGGGGTAAACACCATATATTTT
CASSLAGGVNTIYF
>TRBV13|TRBJ1-1|many|.
TGTGCCAGCAGCTTACTGAACACTGAAGCTTTCTTT
CASSLLNTEAFF
>TRBV28|TRBJ2-7|.|.
TGTGCCAGCAGTTTAGCGTCAGCCTACGCGCAGTACTTC
CASSLASAYAQYF
>TRBV9|TRBJ2-5|once|.
TGTGCCACCAGTATCAACCGCAATCAGCACACCCAGTACTTC
CATSINRNQHTQYF
>TRBV6-6|TRBJ2-7|many|.
TGTGCCAGCAGTTACTCGGTGACCACCTCCTACGAGCAGTACTTC
CASSYSVTTSYEQYF
>TRBV7-9|TRBJ2-5|medium-sized|.
TGTGCCAGCAGCGCCCCAAGCATAAAGTACCAAGAGACCCAGTACTTC
CASSAPSIKYQETQYF
>TRBV27|TRBJ1-5|many|.
TGTGCCAGCAGTACGGGAAGCAATCAGCCCCAGCATTTT
CASSTGSNQPQHF
>TRBV7-6|TRBJ1-5|many|TRBD1
TGTGCCAGCAGCGCACAGGGGGCCGGGGATGGCAATCAGCCCCAGCATTTT
CASSAQGAGDGNQPQHF
>TRBV5-4|TRBJ2-1|.|TRBD2
TGTGCCAGCAGCTTCGCGGGAGGATCCTACAATGAGCAGTTCTTC
CASSFAGGSYNEQFF